The 25 T cell receptor beta chains listed next were all sequenced from one sample in a study of cytomegalovirus exposure and HLA in healthy donors. A multiplex PCR was run with 60 Vbeta primers and 13 Jbeta primers. Sequencing used immunoSEQ multiplex PCR; TCRdb keeps in-frame clones, though not all of them. The top ten clones hold approximately 7% of a sample with fewer than 150,000 clones, 79% of them seen once. The source material was PBMCs. The source of these receptors is a man aged 40-50 years in good health and CMV-seropositive.

The chain couples TRBV11-2 to TRBJ2-1; D might be TRBD2 (6 bases). Germline loops: CDR1 SGHAT, CDR2 FQNNGV. The CDR3 has 15 amino acids. Between the trimmed V and J ends, which lost 5 bases and 0 bases, there was a span of 11 bases. CDR3 DNA sequence: TGTGCCAGCAGCACCGTTAGCGGCTCCTACAATGAGCAGTTCTTC. As protein: CASSTVSGSYNEQFF.

This clone has only a few counts. One end of the junction varies from germline; a read error may be responsible. The chain uses TRBV7-9 and TRBJ1-4; D unclear. This CDR3 is built from 12 residues. CDR1 is SEHNR and CDR2 is FQNEAQ in the germline V gene (reference sequence). Here the CDR3 reads CSSSYVGAHLFF. In DNA form, the CDR3 reads TGTTCCAGCAGCTACGTGGGCGCTCATCTGTTTTTT.

About this clone: A junction end diverges from the germline sequence, so it may reflect a read error. This rearrangement joins TRBV27 to TRBJ1-1; D gene ambiguous. The germline V gene has CDR1 MNHEY and CDR2 SMNVEV (reference sequence). CDR3 length: 15 residues. Here the CDR3 reads CASSSEIGVKTEAFF. The CDR3 nucleotides read TGTGCCAGCAGTTCAGAGATCGGGGTGAAGACTGAAGCTTTCTTT.

The chain has TRBV7-8 and TRBJ2-3, with 11 bases that match TRBD2. This CDR3 spans 16 amino acids. With 5 bases clipped from V and 2 bases from J, the junction kept 6 bases outside the gene matches. Germline-derived CDR1 and CDR2 are SGHVS and FQNEAQ. CDR3 residues: CASSPTLAGDTDTQYF. Written as DNA, the CDR3 is TGTGCCAGCAGCCCTACACTAGCGGGAGACACAGATACGCAGTATTTT.

The count of this clone is one. CDR3 protein: CASTDFYSGSSYNEQFF. The CDR3 nucleotides are TGTGCCAGCACCGACTTTTATAGCGGGAGCTCCTACAATGAGCAGTTCTTC. The gene calls are TRBV5-6 and TRBJ2-1; TRBD2 matches 9 bases. The V and J ends lost 6 bases and 0 bases, in that order; junction bases with no gene match: 10. Germline V lookup: CDR1 SGHDT, CDR2 YYEEEE. The CDR3 totals 17 residues.

This chain joins TRBV7-9 and TRBJ2-7; TRBD2 aligns across 14 bases. From germline, CDR1 is SEHNR and CDR2 FQNEAQ (reference sequence). Trimming took 5 bases from V and 4 from J; bases not matched to a gene: 4. The CDR3 contains 15 residues. The CDR3 region is CASSQTSGRVYEQYF. In DNA, the CDR3 is TGTGCCAGCAGCCAGACTAGCGGGAGGGTATACGAGCAGTACTTC.

The chain uses TRBV5-4 and TRBJ1-2; the match to TRBD1 covers 9 bases. Trimming took 4 bases from V and 5 from J; bases not matched to a gene: 9. Germline CDR1 and CDR2: SGHNT and YYREEE (reference sequence). This CDR3 spans 15 amino acids. The CDR3 DNA sequence: TGTGCCAGCAGCCCGCGGACAGGGGACGGGTATGGCTACACCTTC. Its protein is CASSPRTGDGYGYTF.

The rearrangement uses TRBV10-1 and TRBJ2-1; 8 nucleotides align to TRBD1. Trimming removed 3 bases from V and 8 bases from J; junction bases left unmatched: 9. The CDR3 covers 15 residues. Per the germline V gene, CDR1 is WNHNN and CDR2 is SYGVQD (reference sequence). The CDR3 protein is CASSESGTGVYEQFF. DNA for the CDR3: TGCGCCAGCAGTGAATCCGGGACAGGAGTTTATGAGCAGTTCTTC.

Note on this clone: Within the sample, other DNA sequences also encode this same CDR3. The chain joins TRBV7-9 to TRBJ2-7; 11 nucleotides align to TRBD1. Germline V gene lookup returns CDR1 SEHNR and CDR2 FQNEAQ (reference sequence). The CDR3 spans 15 residues. J lost 5 bases, V lost 4 bases, and 7 bases had no gene match. CDR3 region: CASSSPGQGVHEQYF. CDR3 sequence (DNA): TGTGCCAGCAGCTCCCCGGGACAGGGGGTCCACGAGCAGTACTTC.

The J gene is TRBJ1-5, the V gene TRBV5-1, with a weak D call TRBD1 (6 bases). Trimming pared 4 bases from V and 3 bases from J, leaving 11 bases between. The CDR3 has 14 amino acids. In germline, CDR1 is SGHRS, CDR2 YFSETQ. The CDR3 is CASSLTGYNQPQHF. In nucleotides, the CDR3 is TGCGCCAGCAGCCTGACAGGTTACAATCAGCCCCAGCATTTT.

The chain links TRBV5-1 to TRBJ2-1; TRBD2 aligns across 9 bases. Germline assignment: CDR1 SGHRS and CDR2 YFSETQ. The V gene end was trimmed by 0 bases and the J gene end by 2 bases; junction bases not matched to a gene: 3. There are 16 residues in the CDR3. The CDR3: CASSLVAGGTYNEQFF. Here the CDR3 DNA reads TGCGCCAGCAGCTTGGTGGCGGGAGGGACCTACAATGAGCAGTTCTTC.

The chain carries TRBV5-1 and TRBJ1-6; D perhaps matches TRBD1 (6 bases). Trimming took 4 bases from V and 7 from J, leaving 9 bases between them. Germline-derived CDR1 and CDR2 are SGHRS and YFSETQ. This CDR3 is built from 13 residues. CDR3 in amino acids: CASSVQGNSPLHF. The DNA of the CDR3 is TGCGCCAGCAGCGTACAGGGAAATTCACCCCTCCACTTT.

The chain employs TRBV5-4 and TRBJ2-7; maybe TRBD2 (6 bases). CDR1 and CDR2 (germline): SGHNT, YYREEE (reference sequence). V lost 3 bases and J 4 bases, leaving 11 bases between the germline ends. The CDR3 is 13 residues long. The CDR3 sequence is CASSWWGVYEQYF. DNA for the CDR3: TGTGCCAGCAGCTGGTGGGGGGTTTACGAGCAGTACTTC. The full variable domain, its missing parts supplied by reference TRBV5-4 and TRBJ2-7, is ETGVTQSPTHLIKTRGQQVTLRCSSQSGHNTVSWYQQALGQGPQFIFQYYREEENGRGNFPPRFSGLQFPNYSSELNVNALELDDSALYLCASSWWGVYEQYFGPGTRLTVT.

The V and J genes are TRBV28 and TRBJ1-5; 8 bases are a match to TRBD1. The CDR3 contains 14 residues. V shed 8 bases, J shed 10 bases, and the junction held 13 bases outside the gene matches. Per germline, CDR1 MDHEN and CDR2 SYDVKM. The CDR3 here is CASGESQGALPQHF. CDR3 bases: TGTGCCAGCGGGGAGTCTCAGGGGGCGTTACCCCAGCATTTT.

CDR3 sequence reads: CASSLGQGRSSEQFF. Here the CDR3 DNA reads TGTGCCAGCAGCCTTGGACAGGGTAGGTCGAGTGAGCAGTTCTTC. The V call is TRBV5-4, the J call TRBJ2-1, with 8 bases that match TRBD1. V trimming: 4 bases; J trimming: 9 bases; junction bases outside the gene matches: 12. Germline CDR1 SGHNT, CDR2 YYREEE (reference sequence). This CDR3 contains 15 residues. The full variable domain, rest sourced from reference TRBV5-4 and TRBJ2-1, is ETGVTQSPTHLIKTRGQQVTLRCSSQSGHNTVSWYQQALGQGPQFIFQYYREEENGRGNFPPRFSGLQFPNYSSELNVNALELDDSALYLCASSLGQGRSSEQFFGPGTRLTVL.

J is TRBJ1-2 and V is TRBV6-5; 10 nucleotides align to TRBD1. Germline trimming cut 8 bases from V and 0 bases from J; bases unmatched to any gene: 6. Germline V gene data show CDR1 as MNHEY and CDR2 as SVGAGI. This CDR3 has 15 amino acids. This chain's CDR3 is CASRDRGIPNYGYTF. The CDR3 coding sequence is TGTGCCAGCCGGGACAGGGGCATCCCTAACTATGGCTACACCTTC.

The genes are TRBV19 and TRBJ1-5; 8 bases fit TRBD1. CDR1 LNHDA and CDR2 SQIVND come from the germline V gene (reference sequence). After removal of 4 bases from V and 4 bases from J, the junction contained 9 bases not matched to a gene. This CDR3 has 16 residues. CDR3 sequence reads: CASSRMGQAPNQPQHF. The CDR3 nucleotides are TGTGCCAGTAGTAGAATGGGACAGGCCCCTAATCAGCCCCAGCATTTT. The full variable domain, its missing parts supplied by reference TRBV19 and TRBJ1-5, is DGGITQSPKYLFRKEGQNVTLSCEQNLNHDAMYWYRQDPGQGLRLIYYSQIVNDFQKGDIAEGYSVSREKKESFPLTVTSAQKNPTAFYLCASSRMGQAPNQPQHFGDGTRLSIL.

In its sample, this clone was seen once. V and J are TRBV6-1 and TRBJ2-7, with TRBD2 identical over 8 bases. The CDR3 is 14 residues long. From germline, CDR1 is MNHNS and CDR2 SASEGT. V trimming: 10 bases; J trimming: 0 bases; junction bases outside the gene matches: 8. In DNA form, the CDR3 reads TGTGCCAACGGGGGGGGCCCCCCCTCCTACGAGCAGTACTTC. Its translation: CANGGGPPSYEQYF.

The CDR3 DNA reads TGCGCCAGCAGTCAATCGCGGCAGGGGGGTACTGAAGCTTTCTTT. It translates to CASSQSRQGGTEAFF. V gene TRBV23-1 combines with J gene TRBJ1-1; 7 bases are shared with TRBD1. TRBV23-1 is identified as an open reading frame with a role that is uncertain. V shed 0 bases and J 5 bases; nucleotides not matched to a gene: 6. This CDR3 spans 15 amino acids.

The rearrangement joins TRBV27 to TRBJ2-3; TRBD1 might be the D (5 bases). The V end was cut by 6 bases, the J end by 4 bases, with 20 bases between. The CDR3 spans 16 residues. The germline V gene has CDR1 MNHEY and CDR2 SMNVEV (reference sequence). This CDR3 is CASRVYWGGGADTQYF. CDR3 DNA sequence: TGTGCCAGCAGGGTCTATTGGGGCGGTGGGGCAGATACGCAGTATTTT.

This clone was seen just once. J is TRBJ2-1 and V is TRBV6-5, with D possibly TRBD1 on 6 matching bases. The CDR3 contains 15 residues. Per the germline V gene, CDR1 is MNHEY and CDR2 is SVGAGI. V was shortened by 0 bases and J by 7 bases, with 13 bases between the two germline ends. The chain's CDR3 is CASSYSGQGSNEQFF. CDR3 bases: TGTGCCAGCAGTTACTCTGGGCAGGGGTCTAATGAGCAGTTCTTC.

The genes are TRBV6-5 and TRBJ1-6; TRBD1 agrees at 7 bases. This CDR3 is 13 amino acids long. Trimming at V came to 8 bases and at J to 6 bases, leaving 4 bases not matched to a gene. Germline V gene sequence: CDR1 MNHEY, CDR2 SVGAGI. The CDR3 region is CASCRQGNSPLHF. In DNA form, the CDR3 reads TGTGCCAGCTGCAGACAGGGTAATTCACCCCTCCACTTT.

The DNA of the CDR3 is TGCGCCAGCAGCTTGGACAGGCTTCTGTCCTACAATGAGCAGTTCTTC. It specifies CASSLDRLLSYNEQFF. This chain joins TRBV5-1 and TRBJ2-1; possibly TRBD1 for D (5 bases). Germline V gives CDR1 SGHRS, CDR2 YFSETQ. Trimming stripped 0 bases from V and 1 base from J, with 11 bases between. This CDR3 has 16 residues.

This clone appeared a few times. The V and J genes are TRBV2 and TRBJ2-2; tentatively, D is TRBD2 (6 bases). V was shortened by 4 bases and J by 4 bases, with 7 bases between the two germline ends. Germline V CDR1 and CDR2: SNHLY, FYNNEI. The length of the CDR3 is 13 residues. The CDR3 nucleotides are TGTGCCAGCAGTGGGGAGGCCACCGGGGAGCTGTTTTTT. Amino acid sequence: CASSGEATGELFF.

The count of this clone is one. The genes are TRBV27 and TRBJ2-3, with 7 bases that match TRBD1. CDR3 length equals 14 residues. V shed 3 bases and J 13 bases; nucleotides not matched to a gene: 13. Germline lookup yields CDR1 MNHEY and CDR2 SMNVEV (reference sequence). The CDR3 sequence: CASSLVRDSTRKYF. CDR3 DNA sequence: TGTGCCAGCAGTTTGGTCCGGGACAGTACCCGCAAGTATTTT.